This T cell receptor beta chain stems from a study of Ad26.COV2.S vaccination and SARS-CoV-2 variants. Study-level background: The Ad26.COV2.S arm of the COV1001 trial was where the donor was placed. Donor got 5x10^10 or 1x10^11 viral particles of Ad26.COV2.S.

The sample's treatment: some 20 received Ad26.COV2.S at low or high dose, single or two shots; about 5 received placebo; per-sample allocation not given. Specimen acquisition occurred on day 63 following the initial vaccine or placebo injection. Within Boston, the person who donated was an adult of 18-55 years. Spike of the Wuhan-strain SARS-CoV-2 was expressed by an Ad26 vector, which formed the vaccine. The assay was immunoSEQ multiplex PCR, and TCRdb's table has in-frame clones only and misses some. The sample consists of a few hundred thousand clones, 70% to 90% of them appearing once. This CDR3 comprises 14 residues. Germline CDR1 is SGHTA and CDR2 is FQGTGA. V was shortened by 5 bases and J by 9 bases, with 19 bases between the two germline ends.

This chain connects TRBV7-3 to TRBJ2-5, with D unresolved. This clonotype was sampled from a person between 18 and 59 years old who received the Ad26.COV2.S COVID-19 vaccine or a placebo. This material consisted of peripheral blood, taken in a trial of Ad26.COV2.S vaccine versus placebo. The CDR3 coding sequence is TGTGCCAGCAGCGTAAGTGGTGAAGGAACGGCCCAGTACTTC. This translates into CASSVSGEGTAQYF. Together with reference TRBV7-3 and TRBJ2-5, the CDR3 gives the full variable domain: GAGVSQTPSNKVTEKGKYVELRCDPISGHTALYWYRQSLGQGPEFLIYFQGTGAADDSGLPNDRFFAVRPEGSVSTLKIQRTERGDSAVYLCASSVSGEGTAQYFGPGTRLLVL.